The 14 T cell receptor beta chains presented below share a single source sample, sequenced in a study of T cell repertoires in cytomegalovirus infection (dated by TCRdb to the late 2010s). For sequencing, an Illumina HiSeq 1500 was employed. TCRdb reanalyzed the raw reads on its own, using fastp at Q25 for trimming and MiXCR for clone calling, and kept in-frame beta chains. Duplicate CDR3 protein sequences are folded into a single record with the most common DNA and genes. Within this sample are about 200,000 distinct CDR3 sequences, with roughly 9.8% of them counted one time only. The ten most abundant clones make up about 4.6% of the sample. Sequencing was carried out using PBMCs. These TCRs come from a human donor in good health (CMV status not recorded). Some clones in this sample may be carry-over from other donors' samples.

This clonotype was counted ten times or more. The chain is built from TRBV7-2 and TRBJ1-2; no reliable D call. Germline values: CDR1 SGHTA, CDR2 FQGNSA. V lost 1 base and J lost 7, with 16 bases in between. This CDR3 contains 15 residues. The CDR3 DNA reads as TGTGCCAGCAGCTTAGATTCCGGGCCTTTGGCTGGCTACACCTTC. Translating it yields CASSLDSGPLAGYTF.

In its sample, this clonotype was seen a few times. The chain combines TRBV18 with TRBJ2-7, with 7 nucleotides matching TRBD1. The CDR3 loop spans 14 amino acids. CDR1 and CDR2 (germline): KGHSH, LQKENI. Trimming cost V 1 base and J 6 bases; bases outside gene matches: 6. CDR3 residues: CASSPQSRDSEQYF. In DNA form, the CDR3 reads TGTGCCAGCTCACCACAGTCCCGGGACAGCGAGCAGTACTTC.

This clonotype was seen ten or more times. The CDR3 here is CASSQGPRGATYEQYF. CDR3 in DNA: TGTGCCAGCAGCCAAGGTCCCAGGGGGGCCACCTACGAGCAGTACTTC. The chain joins TRBV14 to TRBJ2-7; possibly TRBD1 for D (7 bases). Per the germline V gene, CDR1 is SGHDN and CDR2 is FVKESK. This CDR3 spans 16 amino acids. V lost 1 base to trimming and J lost 2 bases, with 15 bases between them.

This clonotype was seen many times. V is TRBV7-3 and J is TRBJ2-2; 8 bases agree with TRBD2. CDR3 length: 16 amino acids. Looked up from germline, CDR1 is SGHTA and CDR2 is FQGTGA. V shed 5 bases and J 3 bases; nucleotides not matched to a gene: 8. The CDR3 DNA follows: TGTGCCAGCAGCCCCCTCCAGCGGGAGTACACCGGGGAGCTGTTTTTT. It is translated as CASSPLQREYTGELFF.

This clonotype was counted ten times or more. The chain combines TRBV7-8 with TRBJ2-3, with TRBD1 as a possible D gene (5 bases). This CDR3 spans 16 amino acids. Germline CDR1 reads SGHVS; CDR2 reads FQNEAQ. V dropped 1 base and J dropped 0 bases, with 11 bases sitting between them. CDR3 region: CASSLDGAPSTDTQYF. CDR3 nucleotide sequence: TGTGCCAGCAGCTTAGATGGGGCCCCTAGCACAGATACGCAGTATTTT.

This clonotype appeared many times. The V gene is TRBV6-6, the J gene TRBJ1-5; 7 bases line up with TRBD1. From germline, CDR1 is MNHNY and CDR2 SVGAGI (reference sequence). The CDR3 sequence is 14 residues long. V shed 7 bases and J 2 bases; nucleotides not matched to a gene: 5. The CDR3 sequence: CASIGGGGNQPQHF. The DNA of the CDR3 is TGTGCCAGCATAGGGGGCGGGGGCAATCAGCCCCAGCATTTT.

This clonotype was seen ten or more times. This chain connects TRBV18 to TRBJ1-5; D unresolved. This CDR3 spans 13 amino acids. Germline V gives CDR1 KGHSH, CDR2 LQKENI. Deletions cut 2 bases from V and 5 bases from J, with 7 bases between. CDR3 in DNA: TGTGCCAGCTCACCATCCGGGGATCAGCCCCAGCATTTT. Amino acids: CASSPSGDQPQHF.

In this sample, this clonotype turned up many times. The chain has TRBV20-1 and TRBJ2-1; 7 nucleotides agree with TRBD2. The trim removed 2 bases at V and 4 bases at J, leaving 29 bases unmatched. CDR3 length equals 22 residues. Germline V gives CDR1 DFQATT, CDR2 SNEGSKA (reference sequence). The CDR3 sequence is CSARRPVATSARRTEDYNEQFF. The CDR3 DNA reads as TGCAGTGCTAGACGCCCGGTGGCTACTAGCGCCAGACGCACCGAGGATTACAATGAGCAGTTCTTC.

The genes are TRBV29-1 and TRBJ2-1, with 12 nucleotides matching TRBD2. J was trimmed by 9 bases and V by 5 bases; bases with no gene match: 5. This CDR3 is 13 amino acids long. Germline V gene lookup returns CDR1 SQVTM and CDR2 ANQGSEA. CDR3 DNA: TGCAGCGTTCCTAGCGGGGGGGCTCGTGAGCAGTTCTTC. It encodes CSVPSGGAREQFF.

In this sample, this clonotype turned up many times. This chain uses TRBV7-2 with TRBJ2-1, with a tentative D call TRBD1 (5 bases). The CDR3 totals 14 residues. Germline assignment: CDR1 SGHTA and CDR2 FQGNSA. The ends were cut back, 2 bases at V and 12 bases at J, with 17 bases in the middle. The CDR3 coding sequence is TGTGCCAGCAGCTTACTGGGGCCCCGTAAAGGGCAGTTCTTC. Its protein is CASSLLGPRKGQFF.

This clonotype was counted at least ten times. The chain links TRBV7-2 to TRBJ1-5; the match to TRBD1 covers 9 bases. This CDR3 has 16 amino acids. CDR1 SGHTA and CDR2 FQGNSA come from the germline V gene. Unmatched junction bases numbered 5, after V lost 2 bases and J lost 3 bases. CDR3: CASSLMGQGINQPQHF. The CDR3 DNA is TGTGCCAGCAGCTTAATGGGACAGGGAATCAATCAGCCCCAGCATTTT.

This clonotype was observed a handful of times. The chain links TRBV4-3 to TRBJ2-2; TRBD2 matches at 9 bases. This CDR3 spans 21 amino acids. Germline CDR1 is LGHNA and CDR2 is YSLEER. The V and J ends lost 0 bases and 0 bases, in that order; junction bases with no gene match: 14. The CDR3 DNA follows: TGCGCCAGCAGCCAAGATCGATTGAATCCTAGCGGGGTTTCGAACACCGGGGAGCTGTTTTTT. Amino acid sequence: CASSQDRLNPSGVSNTGELFF.

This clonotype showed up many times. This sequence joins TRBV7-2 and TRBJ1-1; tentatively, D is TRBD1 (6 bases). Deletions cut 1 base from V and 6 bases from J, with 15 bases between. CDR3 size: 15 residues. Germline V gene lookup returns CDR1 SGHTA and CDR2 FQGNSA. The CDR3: CASSLVGGGGSEAFF. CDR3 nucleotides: TGTGCCAGCAGCTTAGTTGGGGGAGGGGGGTCTGAAGCTTTCTTT. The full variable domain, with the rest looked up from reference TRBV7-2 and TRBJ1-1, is GAGVSQSPSNKVTEKGKDVELRCDPISGHTALYWYRQSLGQGLEFLIYFQGNSAPDKSGLPSDRFSAERTGGSVSTLTIQRTQQEDSAVYLCASSLVGGGGSEAFFGQGTRLTVV.

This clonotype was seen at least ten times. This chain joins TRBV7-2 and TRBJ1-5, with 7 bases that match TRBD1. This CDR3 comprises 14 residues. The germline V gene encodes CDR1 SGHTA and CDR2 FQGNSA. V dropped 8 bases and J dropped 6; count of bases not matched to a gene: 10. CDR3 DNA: TGTGCCAGCGGGGCGGAGGGGGCGGGTCAGCCCCAGCATTTT. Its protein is CASGAEGAGQPQHF.